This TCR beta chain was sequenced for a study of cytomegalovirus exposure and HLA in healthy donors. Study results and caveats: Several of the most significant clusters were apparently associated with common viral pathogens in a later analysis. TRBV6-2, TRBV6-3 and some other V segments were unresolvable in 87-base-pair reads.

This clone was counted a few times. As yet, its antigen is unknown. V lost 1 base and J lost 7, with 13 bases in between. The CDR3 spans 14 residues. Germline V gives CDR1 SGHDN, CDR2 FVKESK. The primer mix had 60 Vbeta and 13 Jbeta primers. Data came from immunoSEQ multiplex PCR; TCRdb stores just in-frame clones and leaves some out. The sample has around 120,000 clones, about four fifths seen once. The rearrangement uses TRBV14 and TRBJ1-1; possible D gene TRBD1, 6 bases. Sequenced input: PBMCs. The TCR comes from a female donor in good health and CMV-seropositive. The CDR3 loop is CASSQVVRGGEAFF. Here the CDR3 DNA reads TGTGCCAGCAGCCAAGTTGTGCGAGGGGGTGAAGCTTTCTTT.